The T cell receptor (beta chain) under discussion was sequenced for a study of blood T cell repertoires in COVID-19. Study at large: Samples came from the United States, Italy and Spain, spanning acute and convalescent COVID-19. T cells, B-cell-depleted T cells, or PBMCs supplied cDNA or gDNA.

From germline, CDR1 is SGHTA and CDR2 FQGNSA. V dropped 1 base and J dropped 8 bases, with 15 bases sitting between them. CDR3 length: 15 residues. Authors' analysis steps: Amplifying reference gene primers gave estimates of nucleated cell counts. Repertoires were generated with immunoSEQ multiplex PCR, while TCRdb's copy carries only in-frame clones and drops some. V, J and clone size derive from that table, while D and trimming were established from the DNA sequence. The sample includes thousands of clones, 75% to 90% of them seen just once. Sequenced input: peripheral blood. This TCR came from a man older than 75 with active COVID-19. J is TRBJ1-5 and V is TRBV7-2; a weak D match, TRBD1 (6 bases). This chain's CDR3 is CASSLGAGEKEPQHF. The CDR3 region has the DNA TGTGCCAGCAGCTTAGGCGCAGGGGAAAAGGAGCCCCAGCATTTT.